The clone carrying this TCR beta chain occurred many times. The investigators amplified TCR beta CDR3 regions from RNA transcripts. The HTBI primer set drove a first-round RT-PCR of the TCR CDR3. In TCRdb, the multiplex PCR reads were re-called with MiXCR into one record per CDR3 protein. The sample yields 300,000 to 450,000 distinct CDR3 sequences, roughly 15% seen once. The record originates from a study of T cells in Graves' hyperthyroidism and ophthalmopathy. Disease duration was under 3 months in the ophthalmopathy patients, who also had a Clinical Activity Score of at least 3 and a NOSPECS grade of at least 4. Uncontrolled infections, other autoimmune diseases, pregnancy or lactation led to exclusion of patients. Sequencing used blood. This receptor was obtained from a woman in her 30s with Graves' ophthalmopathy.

The CDR3 DNA reads TGCAGTGCTAAGGGGGACCCTTTCAATGAGCAGTTCTTC. As protein: CSAKGDPFNEQFF. V and J are TRBV20-1 and TRBJ2-1; D is possibly TRBD1 (6 bases). CDR3 length: 13 residues. Germline assignment: CDR1 DFQATT and CDR2 SNEGSKA (reference sequence). Trimming cost V 4 bases and J 6 bases, with 13 bases left between them.